The 8 T cell receptor beta chains below were found in one sample sequenced in a study of blood T cell repertoires in COVID-19. Sequenced by immunoSEQ multiplex PCR; TCRdb stores in-frame clones only, minus some. The sample has some 96,000 clones; more than 65% are singletons. The sample comprised peripheral blood. These receptors all stem from a man aged 70-80 years with active or convalescent COVID-19.

The sample holds one count of this clone. The J gene is TRBJ2-1, the V gene TRBV27; D remains ambiguous. V gave up 5 bases and J gave up 8 bases, with 13 bases separating them. CDR1 is MNHEY, CDR2 SMNVEV, per germline (reference sequence). This CDR3 spans 13 amino acids. The CDR3 protein is CASSPIAADEQFF. The CDR3 DNA reads TGTGCCAGCAGTCCCATAGCTGCGGATGAGCAGTTCTTC.

Written as DNA, the CDR3 is TGTGCCAGCAGGGGACAGCCCAGGGGCAATTCACCCCTCCACTTT. Its translation: CASRGQPRGNSPLHF. J is TRBJ1-6 and V is TRBV6-5; the match to TRBD1 covers 7 bases. The V and J ends lost 6 bases and 7 bases, in that order; junction bases with no gene match: 9. The length of the CDR3 is 15 residues. The germline CDR1 and CDR2 sequences are MNHEY and SVGAGI.

This chain connects TRBV28 to TRBJ1-6; possibly TRBD1 for D (5 bases). This CDR3 is built from 13 residues. Looked up from germline, CDR1 is MDHEN and CDR2 is SYDVKM. The ends were cut back, 6 bases at V and 7 bases at J, with 10 bases in the middle. CDR3 sequence reads: CASRRGRNSPLHF. The CDR3 nucleotides read TGTGCCAGCAGAAGGGGCCGGAATTCACCCCTCCACTTT.

The V and J genes are TRBV4-2 and TRBJ1-2; no definite D call. The CDR3 consists of 14 residues. The V gene's germline CDR1 is LGHNA and CDR2 YNFKEQ. Trimming left V 1 base short and J 4 bases short, with 10 bases between. CDR3 protein: CASSQGTGSYGYTF. Written as DNA, the CDR3 is TGTGCCAGCAGCCAAGGGACTGGGAGCTATGGCTACACCTTC.

The J gene is TRBJ1-5, the V gene TRBV19; 9 bases match TRBD1. This CDR3 has 16 amino acids. V was clipped by 5 bases and J by 4 bases; unmatched bases: 9. From germline, CDR1 is LNHDA and CDR2 SQIVND (reference sequence). CDR3 amino acids: CASSSNRGRGNQPQHF. The CDR3 nucleotides read TGTGCCAGTAGTTCTAACAGGGGGCGGGGGAATCAGCCCCAGCATTTT.

The V call is TRBV7-2, the J call TRBJ2-5, with 8 bases aligning to TRBD1. This CDR3 contains 15 residues. Germline V gene lookup returns CDR1 SGHTA and CDR2 FQGNSA. Losses at the gene ends were 3 bases for V and 4 bases for J; bases not matched to a gene: 7. The CDR3 loop is CASSFPTGGLETQYF. The CDR3, as DNA: TGTGCCAGCAGCTTTCCTACAGGGGGTTTAGAGACCCAGTACTTC.

This chain uses TRBV5-1 with TRBJ2-3; D perhaps matches TRBD2 (6 bases). V was clipped by 4 bases and J by 4 bases, with 13 bases between them. Germline V gene data show CDR1 as SGHRS and CDR2 as YFSETQ. The length of the CDR3 is 14 residues. CDR3 protein: CASSGGAGSDTQYF. CDR3 coding DNA: TGCGCCAGCAGCGGCGGGGCAGGTTCAGATACGCAGTATTTT.

This clone occurred a few times. V usage is TRBV14 and J usage is TRBJ2-7; D perhaps matches TRBD2 (5 bases). CDR1 and CDR2 (germline): SGHDN, FVKESK. Trimming took off 0 bases at V and 7 bases at J, with 13 bases between the two ends. There are 14 residues in the CDR3. The CDR3 DNA follows: TGTGCCAGCAGCCAAGATTTCGGGGTCGGTGAGCAGTACTTC. The encoded protein is CASSQDFGVGEQYF.